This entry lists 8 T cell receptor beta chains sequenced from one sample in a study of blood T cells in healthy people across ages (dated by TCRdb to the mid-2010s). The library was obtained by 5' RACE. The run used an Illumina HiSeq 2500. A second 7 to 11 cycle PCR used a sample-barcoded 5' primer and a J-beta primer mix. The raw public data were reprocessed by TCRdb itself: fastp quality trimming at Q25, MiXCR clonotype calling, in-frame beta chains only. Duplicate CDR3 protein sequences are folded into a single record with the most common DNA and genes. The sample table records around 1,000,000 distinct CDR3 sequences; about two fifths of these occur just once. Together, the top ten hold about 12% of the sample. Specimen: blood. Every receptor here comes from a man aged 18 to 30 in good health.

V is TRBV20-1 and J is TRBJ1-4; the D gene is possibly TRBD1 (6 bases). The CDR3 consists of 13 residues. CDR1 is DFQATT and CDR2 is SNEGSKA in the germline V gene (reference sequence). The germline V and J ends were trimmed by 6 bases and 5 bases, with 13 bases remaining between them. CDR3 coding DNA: TGCAGTGCCCATGACAGGAGAAATGAAAAACTGTTTTTT. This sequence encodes CSAHDRRNEKLFF.

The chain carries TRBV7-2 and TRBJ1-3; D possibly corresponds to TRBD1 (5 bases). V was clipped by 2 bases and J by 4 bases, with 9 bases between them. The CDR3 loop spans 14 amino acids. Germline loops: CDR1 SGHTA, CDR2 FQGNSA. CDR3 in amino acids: CASSLSREGNTIYF. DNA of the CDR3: TGTGCCAGCAGCTTAAGCAGGGAGGGAAACACCATATATTTT.

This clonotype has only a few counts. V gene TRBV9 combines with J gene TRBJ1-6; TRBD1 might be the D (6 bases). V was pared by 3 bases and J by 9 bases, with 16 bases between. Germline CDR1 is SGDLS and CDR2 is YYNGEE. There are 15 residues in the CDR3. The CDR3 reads CASSASGDPFSPLHF. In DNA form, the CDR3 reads TGTGCCAGCAGCGCCTCAGGGGACCCTTTTTCACCCCTCCACTTT.

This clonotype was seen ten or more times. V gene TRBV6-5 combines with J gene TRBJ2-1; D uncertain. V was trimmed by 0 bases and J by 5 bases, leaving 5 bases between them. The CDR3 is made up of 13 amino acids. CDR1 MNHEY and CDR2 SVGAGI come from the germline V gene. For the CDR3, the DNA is TGTGCCAGCAGTTACTCAAGGAACAATGAGCAGTTCTTC. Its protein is CASSYSRNNEQFF.

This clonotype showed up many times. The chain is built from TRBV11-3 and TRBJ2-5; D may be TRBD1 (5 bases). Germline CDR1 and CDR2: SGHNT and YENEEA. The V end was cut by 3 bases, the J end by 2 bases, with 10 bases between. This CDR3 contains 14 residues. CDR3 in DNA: TGTGCCAGCAGCTTGCGGCAGGGACAAGAGACCCAGTACTTC. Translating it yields CASSLRQGQETQYF. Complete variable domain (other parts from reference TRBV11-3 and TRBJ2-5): EAGVVQSPRYKIIEKKQPVAFWCNPISGHNTLYWYLQNLGQGPELLIRYENEEAVDDSQLPKDRFSAERLKGVDSTLKIQPAELGDSAVYLCASSLRQGQETQYFGPGTRLLVL.

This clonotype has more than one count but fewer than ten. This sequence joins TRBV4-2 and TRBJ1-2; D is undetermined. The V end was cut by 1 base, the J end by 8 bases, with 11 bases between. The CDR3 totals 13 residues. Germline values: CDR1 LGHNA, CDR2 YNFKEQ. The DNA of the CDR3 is TGTGCCAGCAGCCAAGGATCAAAAACGGGCTACACCTTC. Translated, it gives CASSQGSKTGYTF.

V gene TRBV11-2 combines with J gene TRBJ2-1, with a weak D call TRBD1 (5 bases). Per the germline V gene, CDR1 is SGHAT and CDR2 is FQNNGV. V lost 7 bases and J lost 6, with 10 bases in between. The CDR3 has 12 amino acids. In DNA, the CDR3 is TGTGCCAGCACCCCTCAGGGCAATGAGCAGTTCTTC. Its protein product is CASTPQGNEQFF.

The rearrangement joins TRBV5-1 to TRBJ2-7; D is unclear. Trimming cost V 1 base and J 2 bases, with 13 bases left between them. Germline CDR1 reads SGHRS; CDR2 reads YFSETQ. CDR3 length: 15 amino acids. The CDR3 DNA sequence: TGCGCCAGCAGCTTGCCCGAGTCTGGCCCCTACGAGCAGTACTTC. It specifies CASSLPESGPYEQYF.